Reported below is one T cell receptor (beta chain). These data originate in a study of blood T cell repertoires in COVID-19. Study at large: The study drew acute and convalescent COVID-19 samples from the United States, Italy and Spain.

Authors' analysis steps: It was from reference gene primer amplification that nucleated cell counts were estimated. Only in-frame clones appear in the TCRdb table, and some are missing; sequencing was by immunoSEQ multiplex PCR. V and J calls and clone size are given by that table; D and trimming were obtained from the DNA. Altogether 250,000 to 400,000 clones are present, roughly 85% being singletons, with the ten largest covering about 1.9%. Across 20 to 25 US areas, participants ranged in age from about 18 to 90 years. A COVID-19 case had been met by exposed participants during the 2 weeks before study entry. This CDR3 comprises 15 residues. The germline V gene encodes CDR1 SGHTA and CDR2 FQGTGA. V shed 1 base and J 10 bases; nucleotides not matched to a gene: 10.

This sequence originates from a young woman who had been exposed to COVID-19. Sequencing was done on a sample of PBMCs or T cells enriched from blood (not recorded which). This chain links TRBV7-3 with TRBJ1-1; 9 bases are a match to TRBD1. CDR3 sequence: CASSLIPTGGESAFF. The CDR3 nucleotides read TGTGCCAGCAGCTTAATTCCAACAGGGGGCGAGTCAGCTTTCTTT. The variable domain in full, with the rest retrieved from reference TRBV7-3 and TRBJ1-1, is GAGVSQTPSNKVTEKGKYVELRCDPISGHTALYWYRQSLGQGPEFLIYFQGTGAADDSGLPNDRFFAVRPEGSVSTLKIQRTERGDSAVYLCASSLIPTGGESAFFGQGTRLTVV.